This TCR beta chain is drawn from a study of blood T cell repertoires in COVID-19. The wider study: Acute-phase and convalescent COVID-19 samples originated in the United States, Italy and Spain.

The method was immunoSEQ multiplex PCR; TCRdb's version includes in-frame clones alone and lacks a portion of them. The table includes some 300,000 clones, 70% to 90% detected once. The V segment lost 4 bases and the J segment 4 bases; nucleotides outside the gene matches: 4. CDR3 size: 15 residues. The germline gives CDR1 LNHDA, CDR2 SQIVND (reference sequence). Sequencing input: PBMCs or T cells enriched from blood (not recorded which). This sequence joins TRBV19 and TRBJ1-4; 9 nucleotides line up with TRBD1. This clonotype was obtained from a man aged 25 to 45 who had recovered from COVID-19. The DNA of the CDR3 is TGTGCCAGTAGTACCACAGGGGGCCGTAATGAAAAACTGTTTTTT. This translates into CASSTTGGRNEKLFF.